The 32 T cell receptor beta chains given below trace back to one sample, sequenced in a study of T-cell reconstitution after alpha-beta-depleted transplantation in children. Library preparation (for TCRbeta) was performed with unique molecular identifiers. TCRdb processed the PCR reads anew with MiXCR; each CDR3 protein has one entry. The data contain about 230,000 distinct CDR3 sequences, 8.5% to 10% of them seen just once; the ten biggest clones take up approximately 5.9%. The sequences come from PBMCs from the stem cell graft donor, collected from the stem cell graft. The receptor set was obtained from a human donor who donated a stem cell graft to a child with acute lymphoblastic leukemia.

In this sample, this clonotype turned up a few times. This sequence joins TRBV30 and TRBJ2-7; D ambiguous. CDR1 is GTSNPN, CDR2 SVGIG, per germline (reference sequence). V lost 5 bases to trimming and J lost 7 bases, with 15 bases between them. This CDR3 is 12 amino acids long. This chain's CDR3 is CAWGTQVREQYF. The DNA of the CDR3 is TGTGCCTGGGGCACGCAGGTACGAGAGCAGTACTTC.

The chain links TRBV20-1 to TRBJ2-7, with D unclear. The CDR3 spans 15 residues. Germline V gives CDR1 DFQATT, CDR2 SNEGSKA (reference sequence). The V and J ends lost 0 bases and 4 bases respectively, with 16 bases between them. The CDR3 is CSARDGRSHLYEQYF. The CDR3 DNA reads TGCAGTGCTAGAGATGGCCGGAGCCACCTTTACGAGCAGTACTTC.

The genes are TRBV7-2 and TRBJ1-2; D remains unclear. Looked up from germline, CDR1 is SGHTA and CDR2 is FQGNSA. The CDR3 spans 14 residues. Trimming left V 5 bases short and J 1 base short, with 11 bases between. The CDR3 DNA is TGTGCCAGCAGCCCTAGTTCCTTTAACTATGGCTACACCTTC. Protein sequence: CASSPSSFNYGYTF.

The rearrangement uses TRBV10-2 and TRBJ2-7, with 8 bases that match TRBD1. Trimming at V came to 10 bases and at J to 3 bases, leaving 5 bases not matched to a gene. The CDR3 has 12 residues. The germline gives CDR1 WSHSY, CDR2 SAAADI. CDR3 in amino acids: CAIDRGGYEQYF. The DNA for the CDR3 is TGCGCCATCGACAGGGGTGGCTACGAGCAGTACTTC.

This clonotype showed up just a few times. This sequence joins TRBV29-1 and TRBJ1-2, with TRBD1 matching 10 bases. With V trimmed by 7 bases and J by 8 bases, 10 bases remained unmatched. CDR3 length equals 13 residues. The germline CDR1 and CDR2 sequences are SQVTM and ANQGSEA. The CDR3 DNA follows: TGCAGCGCAGGGGACAGGGGAATGGAGGGCTACACCTTC. This gives the protein CSAGDRGMEGYTF.

This clonotype was seen only a few times. The V call is TRBV15, the J call TRBJ2-3; tentatively, D is TRBD2 (6 bases). Germline CDR1 and CDR2: LNHNV and YYDKDF (reference sequence). Between the trimmed V and J ends, which lost 0 bases and 2 bases, there was a span of 24 bases. This CDR3 is built from 20 residues. The CDR3 coding sequence is TGTGCCACCAGCAGAGAGGGGGGTTCTGGGGTCGGAGAGGACACAGATACGCAGTATTTT. It specifies CATSREGGSGVGEDTDTQYF. Based on the CDR3 plus reference TRBV15 and TRBJ2-3, the full variable domain is DAMVIQNPRYQVTQFGKPVTLSCSQTLNHNVMYWYQQKSSQAPKLLFHYYDKDFNNEADTPDNFQSRRPNTSFCFLDIRSPGLGDTAMYLCATSREGGSGVGEDTDTQYFGPGTRLTVL.

This clonotype was recorded a few times. The V gene is TRBV18, the J gene TRBJ1-1; possibly TRBD1 for D (6 bases). Trimming cost V 4 bases and J 1 base, with 10 bases left between them. The length of the CDR3 is 14 residues. Germline V gene data show CDR1 as KGHSH and CDR2 as LQKENI. CDR3 DNA sequence: TGTGCCAGCTCACGGCCGACAGGGAACACTGAAGCTTTCTTT. Residues: CASSRPTGNTEAFF.

The sample holds many counts of this clonotype. The V and J genes are TRBV12-3 or TRBV12-4 and TRBJ2-7, with D unclear. Between the trimmed V and J ends, which lost 6 bases and 2 bases, there was a span of 17 bases. The CDR3 runs 15 residues. CDR3 amino acids: CASRYGPGGAYEQYF. DNA of the CDR3: TGTGCCAGCAGATATGGGCCCGGTGGGGCCTACGAGCAGTACTTC.

This clonotype has a count of ten or more. The chain joins TRBV27 to TRBJ1-6, with D perhaps matching TRBD1 (5 bases). V was cut by 3 bases and J by 5 bases, with 11 bases left in between. This CDR3 is 15 amino acids long. Per germline, CDR1 MNHEY and CDR2 SMNVEV (reference sequence). CDR3: CASSFSGRDNSPLHF. The CDR3 bases are TGTGCCAGCAGTTTTTCAGGGAGAGATAATTCACCCCTCCACTTT.

This clonotype has at least ten counts. The chain uses TRBV7-8 and TRBJ2-2; D perhaps matches TRBD1 (5 bases). The CDR3 has 14 amino acids. Looked up from germline, CDR1 is SGHVS and CDR2 is FQNEAQ. Trimming left V 1 base short and J 7 bases short, with 10 bases between. CDR3 in amino acids: CASSLVIGVGELFF. In DNA form, the CDR3 reads TGTGCCAGCAGCTTAGTTATAGGGGTCGGGGAGCTGTTTTTT.

To note about this clonotype: One base away lies a much larger clone, so this may be a sequencing read error. V gene TRBV5-1 combines with J gene TRBJ1-1, with D maybe TRBD1 (6 bases). Germline V gene data show CDR1 as SGHRS and CDR2 as YFSETQ. The length of the CDR3 is 15 residues. The CDR3 loop is CASSLGTGIRTGAFF. The DNA of the CDR3 is TGCGCCAGCAGCTTGGGTACAGGGATTAGGACTGGAGCTTTCTTT.

This clonotype appeared a few times. The chain combines TRBV29-1 with TRBJ2-7; no firm D call. The germline CDR1 and CDR2 sequences are SQVTM and ANQGSEA. The CDR3 spans 12 residues. V was cut by 4 bases and J by 3 bases, with 10 bases left in between. The CDR3 loop reads CSVALGSYEQYF. CDR3 DNA: TGCAGCGTTGCACTCGGCAGCTACGAGCAGTACTTC.

In this sample, this clonotype turned up many times. The chain has TRBV4-1 and TRBJ2-3; D remains ambiguous. CDR3 size: 14 residues. CDR1 and CDR2 (germline): MGHRA, YSYEKL. V dropped 0 bases and J dropped 1 base, with 5 bases sitting between them. Here the CDR3 DNA reads TGCGCCAGCAGCCAAGATCCAGGCACAGATACGCAGTATTTT. The encoded protein is CASSQDPGTDTQYF.

This clonotype was seen many times. This chain joins TRBV29-1 and TRBJ2-3, with D perhaps TRBD2 (6 bases). V was trimmed by 5 bases and J by 4 bases, leaving 16 bases between them. This CDR3 is built from 14 residues. Per germline, CDR1 SQVTM and CDR2 ANQGSEA. CDR3 sequence (DNA): TGCAGCGTTTATCTAGCGTATAAAGCAGATACGCAGTATTTT. It is translated as CSVYLAYKADTQYF.

The chain has TRBV9 and TRBJ1-1; D not certain. The V gene lost 3 bases and the J gene lost 1 base, with 10 bases spanning the gap. Per germline, CDR1 SGDLS and CDR2 YYNGEE. This CDR3 is built from 14 residues. In DNA, the CDR3 is TGTGCCAGCAGCGGCTTCCTGGCGAACACTGAAGCTTTCTTT. Translating it yields CASSGFLANTEAFF. Full variable domain (remainder filled in from reference TRBV9 and TRBJ1-1): DSGVTQTPKHLITATGQRVTLRCSPRSGDLSVYWYQQSLDQGLQFLIQYYNGEERAKGNILERFSAQQFPDLHSELNLSSLELGDSALYFCASSGFLANTEAFFGQGTRLTVV.

The rearrangement joins TRBV27 to TRBJ2-7; D unclear. CDR1 is MNHEY and CDR2 is SMNVEV in the germline V gene (reference sequence). The CDR3 is 13 amino acids. V gave up 5 bases and J gave up 4 bases, with 12 bases separating them. The CDR3, as DNA: TGTGCCAGCAGTCTGATAGTCGGGTACGAGCAGTACTTC. It specifies CASSLIVGYEQYF.

This sequence joins TRBV29-1 and TRBJ2-7; D is unclear. V was pared by 6 bases and J by 6 bases, with 18 bases between. Germline-derived CDR1 and CDR2 are SQVTM and ANQGSEA. The CDR3 is 13 residues long. In DNA form, the CDR3 reads TGCAGCGTCCTCCGAGGCAGACCCTCCGAGCAGTACTTC. It codes for CSVLRGRPSEQYF.

The rearrangement joins TRBV20-1 to TRBJ2-4; 8 nucleotides agree with TRBD1. Unmatched junction bases numbered 7, after V lost 6 bases and J lost 6 bases. CDR3 length: 13 residues. Germline loops: CDR1 DFQATT, CDR2 SNEGSKA (reference sequence). In nucleotides, the CDR3 is TGCAGTGCCCCCTCCGGGACAGGAAACATTCAGTACTTC. Its translation: CSAPSGTGNIQYF.

The chain links TRBV25-1 to TRBJ1-6; 7 bases fit TRBD1. V trimming: 4 bases; J trimming: 6 bases; junction bases outside the gene matches: 6. CDR1 and CDR2 (germline): MGHDK, SYGVNS. The CDR3 totals 15 residues. The DNA for the CDR3 is TGTGCCAGCAGTGCCCCGGACAGGTTTAATTCACCCCTCCACTTT. As protein: CASSAPDRFNSPLHF.

This clonotype was observed at least ten times. The J gene is TRBJ2-5, the V gene TRBV24-1, with 13 bases identical to TRBD2. This CDR3 has 19 residues. Germline values: CDR1 KGHDR, CDR2 SFDVKD. The trim removed 4 bases at V and 5 bases at J, leaving 15 bases unmatched. The CDR3 DNA is TGTGCCACCAGTGACCCCCAACCCGGGACTAGCGGGACCGGGGAGACCCAGTACTTC. Its translation is CATSDPQPGTSGTGETQYF.

The sample holds a few counts of this clonotype. This may be a read error: a much more frequent sequence differs by one nucleotide. The chain couples TRBV12-3 or TRBV12-4 to TRBJ2-3; D is possibly TRBD2 (6 bases). There are 14 residues in the CDR3. V lost 6 bases and J lost 2, with 12 bases in between. CDR3 region: CASSYSGTTDTQYF. The CDR3 DNA follows: TGTGCCAGCAGCTATAGCGGAACCACAGATACGCAGTATTTT.

This clonotype was found once. Being one base from a much bigger clone, this may be a read error. The chain is built from TRBV7-2 and TRBJ2-6; D gene ambiguous. This CDR3 region has 14 residues. CDR1 SGHTA and CDR2 FQGNSA come from the germline V gene. V shed 6 bases and J shed 2 bases, with 8 bases lying between them. CDR3 residues: CASRLKTGANVLTF. DNA for the CDR3: TGTGCCAGCAGGTTGAAGACTGGGGCCAACGTCCTGACTTTC.

In regard to this clonotype: A read error may explain this, as a much larger clone is one base away. V usage is TRBV12-3 or TRBV12-4 and J usage is TRBJ2-3; 7 bases are a match to TRBD2. This CDR3 has 15 residues. V lost 2 bases and J lost 5; bases outside the gene matches: 7. The DNA of the CDR3 is TGTGCCAGCAGTTTATTGGGGGGGGAGGGAGATACGCAGTATTTT. It codes for CASSLLGGEGDTQYF.

This clonotype showed up just a few times. The chain links TRBV18 to TRBJ1-2; 8 bases map to TRBD1. Germline V gives CDR1 KGHSH, CDR2 LQKENI. The CDR3 spans 15 residues. Trimming removed 3 bases from V and 2 bases from J; junction bases left unmatched: 5. The CDR3: CASSPYRGLNYGYTF. CDR3 in DNA: TGTGCCAGCTCACCTTACAGGGGGTTAAACTATGGCTACACCTTC.

This clonotype was seen ten or more times. This sequence joins TRBV12-3 or TRBV12-4 and TRBJ2-2, with 11 positions matching TRBD2. J was trimmed by 1 base and V by 7 bases; bases with no gene match: 8. The CDR3 has 17 residues. CDR3 residues: CASTTLTSGGNTGELFF. In nucleotides, the CDR3 is TGTGCCAGCACCACTCTCACTAGCGGGGGGAACACCGGGGAGCTGTTTTTT.

This clonotype was observed at least ten times. The CDR3: CATRKARVNEQFF. The CDR3 coding sequence is TGTGCCACCAGGAAGGCCAGGGTCAATGAGCAGTTCTTC. The V and J genes are TRBV15 and TRBJ2-1; tentative D call: TRBD1 (5 bases). V lost 6 bases to trimming and J lost 6 bases, with 12 bases between them. This CDR3 is built from 13 residues. Germline lookup yields CDR1 LNHNV and CDR2 YYDKDF (reference sequence).

In its sample, this clonotype was seen many times. V gene TRBV7-7 combines with J gene TRBJ2-5; TRBD1 matches at 8 bases. Germline V gives CDR1 SSHAT, CDR2 FNYEAQ (reference sequence). This CDR3 is built from 13 residues. With V trimmed by 3 bases and J by 4 bases, 1 base remained unmatched. CDR3 bases: TGTGCCAGCAGCTTGGACAGGGCAGAGACCCAGTACTTC. The encoded protein is CASSLDRAETQYF.

The rearrangement joins TRBV11-2 to TRBJ2-4; TRBD2 is a possible D gene (5 bases). V was cut by 1 base and J by 6 bases, with 16 bases left in between. Germline lookup yields CDR1 SGHAT and CDR2 FQNNGV. CDR3 size: 16 residues. CDR3 sequence (DNA): TGTGCCAGCAGCTTAGTCGACGGAGGTAGAGTAAACATTCAGTACTTC. Translating it yields CASSLVDGGRVNIQYF.

The genes are TRBV7-2 and TRBJ2-3; D is possibly TRBD1 (5 bases). The CDR3 is 15 residues long. The germline gives CDR1 SGHTA, CDR2 FQGNSA. V was cut by 0 bases and J by 6 bases, with 13 bases left in between. In nucleotides, the CDR3 is TGTGCCAGCAGCTTAGCCGAGCAGGGATGGGATACGCAGTATTTT. This encodes CASSLAEQGWDTQYF.

This clonotype was counted ten times or more. V gene TRBV27 combines with J gene TRBJ2-2; TRBD2 might be the D (7 bases). With 6 bases removed from V and 2 bases from J, the gap between germline ends came to 25 bases. In germline, CDR1 is MNHEY, CDR2 SMNVEV (reference sequence). This CDR3 is 19 amino acids long. The CDR3 region is CASSYRRFRGATNTGELFF. CDR3 in DNA: TGTGCCAGCAGCTACCGCCGGTTTCGGGGGGCTACCAACACCGGGGAGCTGTTTTTT.

The chain's CDR3 is CSARDGSGQAAKNIQYF. As DNA, the CDR3 is TGCAGTGCTAGAGATGGATCTGGCCAGGCAGCCAAAAACATTCAGTACTTC. This chain joins TRBV20-1 and TRBJ2-4; D is unclear. The V gene lost 0 bases and the J gene lost 0 bases, with 15 bases spanning the gap. The length of the CDR3 is 17 residues. CDR1 and CDR2 (germline): DFQATT, SNEGSKA (reference sequence).

This clonotype has just a few counts. J is TRBJ2-7 and V is TRBV3-1; no firm D call. V lost 0 bases and J 6 bases, leaving 9 bases between the germline ends. The CDR3 extends over 13 amino acids. Germline-derived CDR1 and CDR2 are LGHDT and YNNKEL (reference sequence). The CDR3 nucleotides are TGTGCCAGCAGCCAAGATGCAAGGGTCGAGCAGTACTTC. It codes for CASSQDARVEQYF.